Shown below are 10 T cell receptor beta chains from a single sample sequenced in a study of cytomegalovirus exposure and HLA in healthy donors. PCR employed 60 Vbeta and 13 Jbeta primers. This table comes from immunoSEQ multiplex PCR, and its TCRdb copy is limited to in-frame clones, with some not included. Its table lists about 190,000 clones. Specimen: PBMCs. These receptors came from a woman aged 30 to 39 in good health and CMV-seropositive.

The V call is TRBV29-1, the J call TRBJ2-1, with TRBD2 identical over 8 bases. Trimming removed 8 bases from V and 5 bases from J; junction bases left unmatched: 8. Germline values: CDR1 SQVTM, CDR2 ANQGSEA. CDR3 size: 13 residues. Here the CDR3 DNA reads TGCAGCATCCGGACTAGCCTTAACAATGAGCAGTTCTTC. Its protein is CSIRTSLNNEQFF.

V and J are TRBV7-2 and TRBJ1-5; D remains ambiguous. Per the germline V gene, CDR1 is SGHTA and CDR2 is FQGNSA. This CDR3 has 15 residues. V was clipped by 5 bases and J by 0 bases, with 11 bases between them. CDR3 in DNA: TGTGCCAGCAGCCTCTTAGGAGGTAGCAATCAGCCCCAGCATTTT. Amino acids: CASSLLGGSNQPQHF.

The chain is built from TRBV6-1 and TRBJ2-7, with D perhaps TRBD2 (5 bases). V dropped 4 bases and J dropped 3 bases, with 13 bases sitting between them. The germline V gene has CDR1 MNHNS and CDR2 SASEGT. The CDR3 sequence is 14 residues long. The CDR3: CASSVGGEDYEQYF. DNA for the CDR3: TGTGCCAGCAGTGTTGGAGGTGAAGACTACGAGCAGTACTTC.

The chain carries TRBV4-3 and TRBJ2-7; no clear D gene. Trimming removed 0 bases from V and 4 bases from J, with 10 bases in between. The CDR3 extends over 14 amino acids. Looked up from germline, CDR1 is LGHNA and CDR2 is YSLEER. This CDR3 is CASSQDLRPYEQYF. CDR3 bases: TGCGCCAGCAGCCAAGATCTCAGGCCGTACGAGCAGTACTTC.

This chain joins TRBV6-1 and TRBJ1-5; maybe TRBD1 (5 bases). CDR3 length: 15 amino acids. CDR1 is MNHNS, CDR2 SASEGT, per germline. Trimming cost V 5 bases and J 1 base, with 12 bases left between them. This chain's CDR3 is CASSSQGGSNQPQHF. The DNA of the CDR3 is TGTGCCAGCAGTAGCCAGGGAGGGAGCAATCAGCCCCAGCATTTT.

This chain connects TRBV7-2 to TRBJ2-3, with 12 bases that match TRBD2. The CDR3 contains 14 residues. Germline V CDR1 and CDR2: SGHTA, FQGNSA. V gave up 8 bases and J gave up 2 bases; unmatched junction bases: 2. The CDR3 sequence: CASGLAGPTDTQYF. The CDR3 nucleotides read TGTGCCAGCGGACTAGCGGGGCCCACAGATACGCAGTATTTT.

This CDR3 is CASSFRGDTFQETQYF. The CDR3 DNA sequence: TGCGCCAGCAGCTTTAGGGGCGATACATTCCAAGAGACCCAGTACTTC. This sequence joins TRBV5-1 and TRBJ2-5; a possible D gene is TRBD1 (5 bases). From germline, CDR1 is SGHRS and CDR2 YFSETQ. Trimming left V 2 bases short and J 1 base short, with 15 bases between. This CDR3 spans 16 amino acids.

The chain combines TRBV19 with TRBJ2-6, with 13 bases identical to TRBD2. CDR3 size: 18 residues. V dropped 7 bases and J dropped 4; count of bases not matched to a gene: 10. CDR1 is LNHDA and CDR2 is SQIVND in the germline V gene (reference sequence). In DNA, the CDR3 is TGTGCCAGTACTCGGATACTAGCGGGGGGGTTAGGGGCCAACGTCCTGACTTTC. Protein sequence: CASTRILAGGLGANVLTF.

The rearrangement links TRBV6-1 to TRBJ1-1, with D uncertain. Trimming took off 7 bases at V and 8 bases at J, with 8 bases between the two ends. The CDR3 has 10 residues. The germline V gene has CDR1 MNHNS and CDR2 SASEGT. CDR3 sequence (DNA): TGTGCCAGCAACGAGAGGGAAGCTTTCTTT. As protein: CASNEREAFF.

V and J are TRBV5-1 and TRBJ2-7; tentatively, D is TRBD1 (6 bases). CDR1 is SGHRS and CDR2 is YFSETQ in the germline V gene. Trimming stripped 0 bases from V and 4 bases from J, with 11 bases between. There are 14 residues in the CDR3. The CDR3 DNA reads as TGCGCCAGCAGCTTGGCAATAGGGACATACGAGCAGTACTTC. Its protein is CASSLAIGTYEQYF.